The source of this T cell receptor (beta chain) is a study of blood T cell repertoires in COVID-19. In germline, CDR1 is SGDLS, CDR2 YYNGEE. The CDR3 runs 14 residues. V shed 0 bases and J shed 4 bases, with 5 bases lying between them. Clones were read by immunoSEQ multiplex PCR, and TCRdb kept only the in-frame ones, dropping some. The table has about 140,000 clones, about 84% seen once. The material sequenced was peripheral blood. The TCR was taken from a human donor in a cohort sampled during active COVID-19. This chain links TRBV9 with TRBJ2-6; D is unresolved. The CDR3 nucleotides are TGTGCCAGCAGCGTAGCTTCCGGGGCCAACGTCCTGACTTTC. Its protein product is CASSVASGANVLTF. The complete variable domain, with remaining parts taken from reference TRBV9 and TRBJ2-6, reads DSGVTQTPKHLITATGQRVTLRCSPRSGDLSVYWYQQSLDQGLQFLIQYYNGEERAKGNILERFSAQQFPDLHSELNLSSLELGDSALYFCASSVASGANVLTFGAGSRLTVL.